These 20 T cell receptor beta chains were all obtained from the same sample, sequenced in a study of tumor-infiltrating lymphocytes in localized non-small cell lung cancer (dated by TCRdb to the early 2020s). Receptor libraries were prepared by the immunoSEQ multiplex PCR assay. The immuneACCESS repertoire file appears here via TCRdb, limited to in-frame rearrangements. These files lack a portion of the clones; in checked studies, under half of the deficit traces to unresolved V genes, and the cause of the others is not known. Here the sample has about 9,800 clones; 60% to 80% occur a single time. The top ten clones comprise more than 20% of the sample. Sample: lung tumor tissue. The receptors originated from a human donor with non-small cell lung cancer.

DNA for the CDR3: TGTGCCAGCAGCTTGGAAACAGGGACCTACGAGCAGTACTTC. Translation gives CASSLETGTYEQYF. The V and J genes are TRBV6-5 and TRBJ2-7; the D gene is possibly TRBD1 (6 bases). There are 14 residues in the CDR3. Trimming cost V 6 bases and J 2 bases, with 14 bases left between them. Germline V gene data show CDR1 as MNHEY and CDR2 as SVGAGI.

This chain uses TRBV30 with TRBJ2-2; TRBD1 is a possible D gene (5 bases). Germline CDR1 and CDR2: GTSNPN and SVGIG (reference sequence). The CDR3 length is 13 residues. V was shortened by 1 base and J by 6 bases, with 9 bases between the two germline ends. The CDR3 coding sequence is TGTGCCTGGAGTGATCAAGGGGCCGGGGAGCTGTTTTTT. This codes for CAWSDQGAGELFF.

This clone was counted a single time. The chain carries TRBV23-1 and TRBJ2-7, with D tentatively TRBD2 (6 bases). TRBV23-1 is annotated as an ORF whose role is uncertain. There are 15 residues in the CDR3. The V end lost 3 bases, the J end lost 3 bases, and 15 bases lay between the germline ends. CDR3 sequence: CASSHWARRVYEQYF. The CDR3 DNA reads TGCGCCAGCAGTCACTGGGCCCGGAGGGTCTACGAGCAGTACTTC.

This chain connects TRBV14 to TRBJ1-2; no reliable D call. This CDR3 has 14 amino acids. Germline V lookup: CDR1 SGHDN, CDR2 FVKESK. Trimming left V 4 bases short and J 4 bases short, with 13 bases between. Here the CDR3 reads CASSPSYLGYGYTF. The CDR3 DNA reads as TGTGCCAGCAGCCCCTCCTATCTGGGCTATGGCTACACCTTC.

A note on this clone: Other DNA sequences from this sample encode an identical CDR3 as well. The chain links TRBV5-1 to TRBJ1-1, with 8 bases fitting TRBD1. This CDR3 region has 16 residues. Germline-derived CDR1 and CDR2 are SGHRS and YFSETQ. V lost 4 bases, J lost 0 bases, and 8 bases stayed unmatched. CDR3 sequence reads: CASSLGQGGMNTEAFF. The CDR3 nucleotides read TGCGCCAGCAGCCTAGGACAGGGTGGGATGAACACTGAAGCTTTCTTT. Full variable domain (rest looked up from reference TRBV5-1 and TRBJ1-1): KAGVTQTPRYLIKTRGQQVTLSCSPISGHRSVSWYQQTPGQGLQFLFEYFSETQRNKGNFPGRFSGRQFSNSRSEMNVSTLELGDSALYLCASSLGQGGMNTEAFFGQGTRLTVV.

CDR3 sequence (DNA): TGTGCCAGCAGTGCGACTCCGGGGGCCAACGTCCTGACTTTC. It specifies CASSATPGANVLTF. The chain links TRBV27 to TRBJ2-6; D unclear. CDR3 size: 14 residues. V was cut by 5 bases and J by 4 bases, with 9 bases left in between. Germline loops: CDR1 MNHEY, CDR2 SMNVEV (reference sequence).

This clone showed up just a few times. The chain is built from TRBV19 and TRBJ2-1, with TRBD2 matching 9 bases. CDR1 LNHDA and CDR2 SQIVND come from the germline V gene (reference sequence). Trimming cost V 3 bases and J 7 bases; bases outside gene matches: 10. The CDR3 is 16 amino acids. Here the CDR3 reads CASSIAGGALWNEQFF. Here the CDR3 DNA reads TGTGCCAGTAGTATTGCGGGGGGGGCCCTTTGGAATGAGCAGTTCTTC. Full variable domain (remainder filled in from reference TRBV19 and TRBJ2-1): DGGITQSPKYLFRKEGQNVTLSCEQNLNHDAMYWYRQDPGQGLRLIYYSQIVNDFQKGDIAEGYSVSREKKESFPLTVTSAQKNPTAFYLCASSIAGGALWNEQFFGPGTRLTVL.

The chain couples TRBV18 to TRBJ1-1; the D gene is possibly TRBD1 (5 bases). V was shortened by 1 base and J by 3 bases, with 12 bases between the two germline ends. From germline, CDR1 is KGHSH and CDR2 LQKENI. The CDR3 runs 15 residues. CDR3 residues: CASSPRAAGDTEAFF. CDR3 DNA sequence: TGTGCCAGCTCACCACGGGCGGCGGGGGACACTGAAGCTTTCTTT. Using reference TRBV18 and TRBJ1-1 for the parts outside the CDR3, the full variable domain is NAGVMQNPRHLVRRRGQEARLRCSPMKGHSHVYWYRQLPEEGLKFMVYLQKENIIDESGMPKERFSAEFPKEGPSILRIQQVVRGDSAAYFCASSPRAAGDTEAFFGQGTRLTVV.

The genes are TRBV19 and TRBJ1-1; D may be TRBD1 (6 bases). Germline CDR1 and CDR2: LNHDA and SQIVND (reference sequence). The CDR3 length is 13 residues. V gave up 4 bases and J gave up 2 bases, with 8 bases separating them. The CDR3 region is CASSRTVNTEAFF. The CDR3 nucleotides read TGTGCCAGTAGTAGGACAGTAAACACTGAAGCTTTCTTT.

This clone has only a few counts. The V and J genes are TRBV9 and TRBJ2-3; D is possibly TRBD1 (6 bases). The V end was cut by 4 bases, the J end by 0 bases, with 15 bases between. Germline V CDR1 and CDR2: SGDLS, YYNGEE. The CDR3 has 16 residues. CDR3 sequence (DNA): TGTGCCAGCAGCAAACAGGGCCCGTATAGCACAGATACGCAGTATTTT. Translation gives CASSKQGPYSTDTQYF.

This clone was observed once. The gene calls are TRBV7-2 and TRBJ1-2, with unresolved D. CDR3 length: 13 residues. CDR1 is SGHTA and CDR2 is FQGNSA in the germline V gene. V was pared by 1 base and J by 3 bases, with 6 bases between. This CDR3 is CASSLGGYYGYTF. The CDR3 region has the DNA TGTGCCAGCAGCTTAGGAGGGTACTATGGCTACACCTTC.

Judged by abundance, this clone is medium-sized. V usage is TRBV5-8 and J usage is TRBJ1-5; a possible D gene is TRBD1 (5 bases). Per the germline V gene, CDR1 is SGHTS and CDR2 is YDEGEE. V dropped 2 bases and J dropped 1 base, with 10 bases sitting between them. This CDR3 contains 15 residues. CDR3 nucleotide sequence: TGTGCCAGCAGCTTCCAGGGTAGCAGCAATCAGCCCCAGCATTTT. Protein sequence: CASSFQGSSNQPQHF.

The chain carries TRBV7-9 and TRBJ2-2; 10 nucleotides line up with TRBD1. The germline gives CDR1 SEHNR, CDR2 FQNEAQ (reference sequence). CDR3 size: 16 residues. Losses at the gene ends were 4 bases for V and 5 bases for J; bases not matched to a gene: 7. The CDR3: CASSSTGTGVTGELFF. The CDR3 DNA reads TGTGCCAGCAGCTCGACCGGGACAGGGGTTACCGGGGAGCTGTTTTTT.

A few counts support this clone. The CDR3 DNA reads TGTGCCAGCAGCCCGACGACAGGGCTAAACTACAATGAGCAGTTCTTC. Translation: CASSPTTGLNYNEQFF. The V call is TRBV9, the J call TRBJ2-1; TRBD1 agrees at 7 bases. The CDR3 contains 16 residues. V dropped 4 bases and J dropped 3; count of bases not matched to a gene: 10. Germline V gene data show CDR1 as SGDLS and CDR2 as YYNGEE. The whole variable domain, filled in from reference TRBV9 and TRBJ2-1, reads DSGVTQTPKHLITATGQRVTLRCSPRSGDLSVYWYQQSLDQGLQFLIQYYNGEERAKGNILERFSAQQFPDLHSELNLSSLELGDSALYFCASSPTTGLNYNEQFFGPGTRLTVL.

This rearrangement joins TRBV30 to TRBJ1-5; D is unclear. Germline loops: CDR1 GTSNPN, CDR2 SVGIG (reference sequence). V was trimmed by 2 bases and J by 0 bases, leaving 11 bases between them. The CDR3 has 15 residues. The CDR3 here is CAWSRRPSSNQPQHF. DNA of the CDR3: TGTGCCTGGAGTCGTCGGCCGTCTAGCAATCAGCCCCAGCATTTT.

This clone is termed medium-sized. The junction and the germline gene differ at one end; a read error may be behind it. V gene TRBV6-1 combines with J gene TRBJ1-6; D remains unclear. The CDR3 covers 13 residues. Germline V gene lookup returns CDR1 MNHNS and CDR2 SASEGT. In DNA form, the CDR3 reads TGTGCCAGCAGTCAAAACGCCCCTTCAACCCTCCACTTT. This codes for CASSQNAPSTLHF.

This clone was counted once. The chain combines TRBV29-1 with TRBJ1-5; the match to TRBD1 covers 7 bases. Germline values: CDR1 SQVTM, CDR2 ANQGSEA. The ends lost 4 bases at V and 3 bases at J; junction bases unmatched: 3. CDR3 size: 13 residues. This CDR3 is CSVADRYNQPQHF. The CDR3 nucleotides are TGCAGCGTTGCGGACAGGTACAATCAGCCCCAGCATTTT.

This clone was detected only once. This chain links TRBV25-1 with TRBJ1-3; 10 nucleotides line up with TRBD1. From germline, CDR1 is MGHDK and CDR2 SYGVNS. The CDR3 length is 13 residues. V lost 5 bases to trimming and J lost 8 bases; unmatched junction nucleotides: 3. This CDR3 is CASSPGQGYTIYF. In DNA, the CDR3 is TGTGCCAGCAGTCCGGGACAGGGGTACACCATATATTTT.

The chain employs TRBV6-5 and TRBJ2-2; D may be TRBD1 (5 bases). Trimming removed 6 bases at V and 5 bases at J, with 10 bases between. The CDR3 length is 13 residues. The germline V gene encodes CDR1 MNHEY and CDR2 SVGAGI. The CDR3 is CASRITGTGELFF. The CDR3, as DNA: TGTGCCAGCAGGATCACAGGAACCGGGGAGCTGTTTTTT.

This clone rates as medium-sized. CDR3 coding DNA: TGTGCCAGCAGCTTGCCGACAGCGCCCTACTATGGCTACACCTTC. Translated, it gives CASSLPTAPYYGYTF. The chain recombines TRBV5-4 with TRBJ1-2, with D perhaps matching TRBD1 (5 bases). Deletions cut 1 base from V and 3 bases from J, with 13 bases between. CDR1 SGHNT and CDR2 YYREEE come from the germline V gene (reference sequence). This CDR3 contains 15 residues. The whole variable domain, remainder taken from reference TRBV5-4 and TRBJ1-2, is ETGVTQSPTHLIKTRGQQVTLRCSSQSGHNTVSWYQQALGQGPQFIFQYYREEENGRGNFPPRFSGLQFPNYSSELNVNALELDDSALYLCASSLPTAPYYGYTFGSGTRLTVV.